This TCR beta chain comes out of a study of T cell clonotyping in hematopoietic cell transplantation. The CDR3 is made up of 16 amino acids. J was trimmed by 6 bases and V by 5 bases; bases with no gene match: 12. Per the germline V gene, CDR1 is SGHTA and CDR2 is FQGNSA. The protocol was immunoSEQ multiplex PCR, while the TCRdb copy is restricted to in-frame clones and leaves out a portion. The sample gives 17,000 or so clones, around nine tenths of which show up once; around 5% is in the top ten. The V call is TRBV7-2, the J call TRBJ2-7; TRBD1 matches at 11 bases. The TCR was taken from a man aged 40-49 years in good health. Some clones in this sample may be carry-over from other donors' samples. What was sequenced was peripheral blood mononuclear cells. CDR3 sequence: CASSPRTGGPFSEQYF. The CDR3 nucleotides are TGTGCCAGCAGCCCCCGGACAGGGGGCCCTTTCAGCGAGCAGTACTTC.